The 8 T cell receptor beta chains presented below share a single source sample, sequenced in a study of control samples from healthy donors and cancer patients. Method: immunoSEQ multiplex PCR; TCRdb's copy keeps in-frame clones and lacks some. The sample records 150,000 or so clones, around nine tenths being singletons. Sequenced: blood. These receptor sequences come from a man aged 25 to 45 in good health.

This rearrangement joins TRBV7-3 to TRBJ2-6, with D perhaps TRBD1 (5 bases). V was pared by 5 bases and J by 0 bases, with 17 bases between. CDR3 size: 18 residues. Germline V gene lookup returns CDR1 SGHTA and CDR2 FQGTGA. The CDR3 bases are TGTGCCAGCAGCCAAAGGCGCGACAGCTACTCTGGGGCCAACGTCCTGACTTTC. Encoded protein: CASSQRRDSYSGANVLTF.

The genes are TRBV2 and TRBJ2-2; D unclear. Germline loops: CDR1 SNHLY, CDR2 FYNNEI. V was trimmed by 0 bases and J by 5 bases, leaving 4 bases between them. The CDR3 has 13 residues. CDR3: CASSEAFTGELFF. The CDR3 region has the DNA TGTGCCAGCAGTGAAGCGTTTACCGGGGAGCTGTTTTTT.

The chain links TRBV3-1 (or the pseudogene TRBV3-2) to TRBJ2-3, with TRBD2 identical over 9 bases. V lost 5 bases to trimming and J lost 0 bases; unmatched junction nucleotides: 6. The CDR3 sequence is 16 residues long. Germline V gene sequence: CDR1 LGHDT, CDR2 YNNKEL (reference sequence). CDR3 loop: CASSERLAASTDTQYF. The CDR3 nucleotides are TGTGCCAGCAGCGAAAGACTAGCGGCTAGCACAGATACGCAGTATTTT.

Worth noting for this clone: One end of the junction is discordant with germline, which a read error may explain. This rearrangement joins TRBV3-1 (or the pseudogene TRBV3-2) to TRBJ2-5; D is perhaps TRBD1 or TRBD2 (5 bases each). The CDR3 covers 16 residues. Germline V lookup: CDR1 LGHDT, CDR2 YNNKEL (reference sequence). CDR3 sequence: CTSSQEGKSYQETQYF. The DNA for the CDR3 is TGTACCAGCAGCCAAGAGGGGAAATCTTACCAAGAGACCCAGTACTTC.

The chain joins TRBV3-1 (or the pseudogene TRBV3-2) to TRBJ2-3; D not resolved. Germline CDR1 is LGHDT and CDR2 is YNNKEL (reference sequence). V was pared by 0 bases and J by 0 bases, with 4 bases between. This CDR3 spans 14 amino acids. The CDR3 region is CASSQEASTDTQYF. The DNA of the CDR3 is TGTGCCAGCAGCCAAGAGGCGAGCACAGATACGCAGTATTTT.

The chain combines TRBV27 with TRBJ2-1, with 12 bases fitting TRBD1. Per the germline V gene, CDR1 is MNHEY and CDR2 is SMNVEV (reference sequence). This CDR3 region has 16 residues. V gave up 4 bases and J gave up 7 bases; unmatched junction bases: 8. CDR3 sequence reads: CASSSRDRGRRNEQFF. CDR3 DNA sequence: TGTGCCAGCAGTTCAAGGGACAGGGGGCGAAGAAATGAGCAGTTCTTC.

This chain joins TRBV28 and TRBJ2-1; no reliable D call. Per the germline V gene, CDR1 is MDHEN and CDR2 is SYDVKM. This CDR3 has 11 amino acids. V was cut by 1 base and J by 10 bases, with 5 bases left in between. The CDR3 sequence is CASSLFVEQFF. CDR3 nucleotides: TGTGCCAGCAGTTTATTTGTGGAGCAGTTCTTC.

The chain combines TRBV30 with TRBJ2-5; the D gene could be TRBD1 or TRBD2 (5 bases each). V was clipped by 3 bases and J by 2 bases, with 13 bases between them. Looked up from germline, CDR1 is GTSNPN and CDR2 is SVGIG (reference sequence). The CDR3 has 14 amino acids. CDR3 bases: TGTGCCTGGAGGGGGGAGTTCCGTCAAGAGACCCAGTACTTC. This translates into CAWRGEFRQETQYF.